The entry that follows covers one T cell receptor beta chain sequence. Its antigen is not identified. CDR3 length: 14 residues. The germline V gene has CDR1 LGHDT and CDR2 YNNKEL (reference sequence). Trimming stripped 4 bases from V and 4 bases from J, with 10 bases between. The data derive from a study of T cell responses to AZD1222 COVID-19 vaccine. Findings and caveats of the study: CD4 TCRs covered the whole spike, strongest at regions 160-218 and 743-854.

TCRdb's copy holds only in-frame clones and misses some; the assay was immunoSEQ multiplex PCR. Among 70,000 to 85,000 clones, 70% to 85% were seen once, and the ten largest hold 2.5% to 3.5%. The chain combines TRBV3-1 (or the pseudogene TRBV3-2) with TRBJ2-2; TRBD1 is a possible D gene (6 bases). The source was peripheral blood, collected on day 0 of AZD1222 vaccination. The TCR comes from an adult in good health. The CDR3 is CASSLTGPTGELFF. The CDR3 nucleotides read TGTGCCAGCAGCCTTACAGGGCCCACCGGGGAGCTGTTTTTT.